Listed here are 28 T cell receptor beta chains from one sample, sequenced in a study of T cells after yellow fever vaccination. MiXCR was run by TCRdb on the 5' RACE reads, yielding one entry per CDR3 protein. Of some 120,000 distinct CDR3 sequences in the sample, around 9.8% are singletons; the top ten hold approximately 37%. Source: CD8+ T cells sorted from PBMCs, taken on the day of the yellow fever booster vaccination. These receptor sequences come from a man aged 18 to 29 who received the YFV17D yellow fever vaccine.

The chain links TRBV7-6 to TRBJ2-1; the match to TRBD2 covers 9 bases. Germline CDR1 is SGHVS and CDR2 is FNYEAQ. This CDR3 comprises 16 residues. V was clipped by 1 base and J by 9 bases; unmatched bases: 10. The CDR3 DNA follows: TGTGCCAGCAGCTTAGTATCTGCGGGGGGGGCTGTTGAGCAGTTCTTC. It specifies CASSLVSAGGAVEQFF. The full variable domain, with the rest looked up from reference TRBV7-6 and TRBJ2-1, is GAGVSQSPRYKVTKRGQDVALRCDPISGHVSLYWYRQALGQGPEFLTYFNYEAQQDKSGLPNDRFSAERPEGSISTLTIQRTEQRDSAMYRCASSLVSAGGAVEQFFGPGTRLTVL.

This clonotype was recorded at least ten times. V usage is TRBV27 and J usage is TRBJ2-3; D may be TRBD2 (6 bases). Germline V gene data show CDR1 as MNHEY and CDR2 as SMNVEV (reference sequence). The CDR3 covers 15 residues. V gave up 1 base and J gave up 4 bases, with 12 bases separating them. CDR3 bases: TGTGCCAGCAGTTTATTAGGCGGGGAAGCAGATACGCAGTATTTT. Encoded protein: CASSLLGGEADTQYF.

This clonotype has a handful of counts. The chain carries TRBV29-1 and TRBJ2-7; D possibly corresponds to TRBD1 (6 bases). The germline gives CDR1 SQVTM, CDR2 ANQGSEA. The CDR3 has 14 amino acids. V was shortened by 0 bases and J by 1 base, with 10 bases between the two germline ends. The CDR3, as DNA: TGCAGCGTTGAAGACAGGGGCGAGTCCTACGAGCAGTACTTC. It yields the protein CSVEDRGESYEQYF.

This clonotype was counted a single time. This chain connects TRBV15 to TRBJ2-1; D unclear. The V end lost 6 bases, the J end lost 8 bases, and 8 bases lay between the germline ends. CDR1 and CDR2 (germline): LNHNV, YYDKDF (reference sequence). The CDR3 runs to 11 residues. CDR3 protein: CATRAGYEQFF. Written as DNA, the CDR3 is TGTGCCACCAGAGCCGGGTATGAGCAGTTCTTC.

In its sample, this clonotype was seen a few times. V usage is TRBV4-3 and J usage is TRBJ2-5, with 10 positions matching TRBD2. Germline V gene lookup returns CDR1 LGHNA and CDR2 YSLEER. The V and J ends lost 0 bases and 7 bases, in that order; junction bases with no gene match: 11. This CDR3 has 17 residues. CDR3 loop: CASSQDGSGGIQGTQYF. In DNA, the CDR3 is TGCGCCAGCAGCCAAGATGGTAGCGGGGGGATCCAGGGGACCCAGTACTTC.

The chain employs TRBV4-1 and TRBJ2-2; D gene ambiguous. Germline CDR1 MGHRA, CDR2 YSYEKL. The V and J ends lost 1 base and 8 bases respectively, with 8 bases between them. The CDR3 length is 13 residues. The CDR3 DNA follows: TGCGCCAGCAGCCAAGCTAAGCCAGGGGAGCTGTTTTTT. Its translation is CASSQAKPGELFF.

This clonotype was seen a handful of times. The genes are TRBV4-1 and TRBJ1-6, with D perhaps TRBD1 (6 bases). The V gene lost 0 bases and the J gene lost 11 bases, with 14 bases spanning the gap. Germline V gene sequence: CDR1 MGHRA, CDR2 YSYEKL. The CDR3 is made up of 15 amino acids. CDR3 loop: CASSQEPGVVAPLHF. The CDR3 DNA is TGCGCCAGCAGCCAAGAACCAGGGGTGGTGGCACCCCTCCACTTT.

This clonotype has at least ten counts. The V and J genes are TRBV20-1 and TRBJ2-1, with 10 bases identical to TRBD1. This CDR3 has 15 residues. The V gene end was trimmed by 1 base and the J gene end by 0 bases; junction bases not matched to a gene: 0. CDR1 is DFQATT and CDR2 is SNEGSKA in the germline V gene (reference sequence). CDR3 coding DNA: TGCAGTGCTAGAGGGACAGGGGGCTCCTACAATGAGCAGTTCTTC. This encodes CSARGTGGSYNEQFF.

This clonotype has only a few counts. V is TRBV18 and J is TRBJ2-1; the match to TRBD1 covers 7 bases. The ends lost 0 bases at V and 7 bases at J; junction bases unmatched: 9. The CDR3 length is 16 residues. Germline values: CDR1 KGHSH, CDR2 LQKENI. The CDR3 DNA reads TGTGCCAGCTCACCACCGAGGGCAGGGGGAATAAATGAGCAGTTCTTC. The encoded protein is CASSPPRAGGINEQFF.

The chain couples TRBV3-1 to TRBJ2-3, with D perhaps given as TRBD1 or TRBD2 (5 bases each). The CDR3 is 14 amino acids. Trimming took off 6 bases at V and 2 bases at J, with 12 bases between the two ends. From germline, CDR1 is LGHDT and CDR2 YNNKEL (reference sequence). Here the CDR3 DNA reads TGTGCCAGCAGTCTCGGGACCGTCACAGATACGCAGTATTTT. Protein product: CASSLGTVTDTQYF.

The rearrangement joins TRBV5-4 to TRBJ2-1, with D possibly TRBD2 on 5 matching bases. The ends were cut back, 3 bases at V and 4 bases at J, with 14 bases in the middle. The CDR3 extends over 15 amino acids. Germline lookup yields CDR1 SGHNT and CDR2 YYREEE (reference sequence). The CDR3 loop reads CASSSVGETYNEQFF. The CDR3 DNA reads TGTGCCAGCAGCTCGGTCGGGGAGACGTACAATGAGCAGTTCTTC.

This clonotype was seen a few times. The chain has TRBV5-5 and TRBJ2-1; TRBD2 aligns across 9 bases. V lost 0 bases and J lost 7; bases outside the gene matches: 8. Germline-derived CDR1 and CDR2 are SGHKS and YYEKEE (reference sequence). The CDR3 loop spans 16 amino acids. CDR3 bases: TGTGCCAGCAGCTTGGAGGGGCTAGCGGGGCGTAATGAGCAGTTCTTC. This gives the protein CASSLEGLAGRNEQFF. Full variable domain (rest looked up from reference TRBV5-5 and TRBJ2-1): DAGVTQSPTHLIKTRGQQVTLRCSPISGHKSVSWYQQVLGQGPQFIFQYYEKEERGRGNFPDRFSARQFPNYSSELNVNALLLGDSALYLCASSLEGLAGRNEQFFGPGTRLTVL.

The chain is built from TRBV5-1 and TRBJ2-2; perhaps TRBD2 as D (6 bases). V was pared by 7 bases and J by 0 bases, with 16 bases between. The germline gives CDR1 SGHRS, CDR2 YFSETQ. The CDR3 consists of 16 residues. CDR3 sequence reads: CASYGVGLTNTGELFF. The CDR3 bases are TGCGCCAGCTACGGTGTGGGACTTACGAACACCGGGGAGCTGTTTTTT.

This clonotype was picked up many times. This chain uses TRBV4-1 with TRBJ1-1; D is unresolved. This CDR3 spans 14 amino acids. CDR1 is MGHRA and CDR2 is YSYEKL in the germline V gene. V was cut by 0 bases and J by 8 bases, with 13 bases left in between. The chain's CDR3 is CASSQDFRGFEAFF. The CDR3 DNA reads as TGCGCCAGCAGCCAAGATTTCCGGGGATTCGAAGCTTTCTTT.

This clonotype has at least ten counts. The rearrangement links TRBV7-2 to TRBJ2-2, with D possibly matching TRBD1 (5 bases). The germline V and J ends were trimmed by 5 bases and 4 bases, with 8 bases remaining between them. Germline V gives CDR1 SGHTA, CDR2 FQGNSA. The CDR3 contains 13 residues. The CDR3 DNA sequence: TGTGCCAGCAGCCCGCAGGGCACCGGGGAGCTGTTTTTT. Its protein is CASSPQGTGELFF.

In this sample, this clonotype turned up many times. The V and J genes are TRBV6-2 or TRBV6-3 and TRBJ2-7; D is possibly TRBD1 or TRBD2 (5 bases each). The CDR3 covers 14 residues. The V and J ends lost 2 bases and 2 bases respectively, with 10 bases between them. Germline V gives CDR1 MNHEY, CDR2 SVGEGT. The CDR3 region has the DNA TGTGCCAGCAGTTACGGGACGACTACCTACGAGCAGTACGTC. Amino acid sequence: CASSYGTTTYEQYV.

V is TRBV12-3 or TRBV12-4 and J is TRBJ2-2; TRBD2 matches at 11 bases. J lost 4 bases, V lost 7 bases, and 20 bases had no gene match. The CDR3 is 20 residues long. For the CDR3, the DNA is TGTGCCAGCAAAGCCCGCTACGACGTAGCGGGGGGGCTGGGCACCGGGGAGCTGTTTTTT. Translated: CASKARYDVAGGLGTGELFF.

The chain couples TRBV30 to TRBJ2-7; D unresolved. V lost 0 bases, J lost 6 bases, and 6 bases lay in between. Germline V gene lookup returns CDR1 GTSNPN and CDR2 SVGIG (reference sequence). The CDR3 totals 11 residues. The CDR3 spells CAWSVDFEQYF. DNA for the CDR3: TGTGCCTGGAGTGTAGATTTCGAGCAGTACTTC. Combining the CDR3 with reference TRBV30 and TRBJ2-7 gives the whole variable domain SQTIHQWPATLVQPVGSPLSLECTVEGTSNPNLYWYRQAAGRGLQLLFYSVGIGQISSEVPQNLSASRPQDRQFILSSKKLLLSDSGFYLCAWSVDFEQYFGPGTRLTVT.

This chain uses TRBV13 with TRBJ1-1; D might be TRBD1 (6 bases). The length of the CDR3 is 14 residues. The V gene's germline CDR1 is PRHDT and CDR2 FYEKMQ (reference sequence). V lost 5 bases to trimming and J lost 4 bases, with 14 bases between them. CDR3 nucleotides: TGTGCCAGCAGCGAGGGGGGATTGTTCACTGAAGCTTTCTTT. Its protein product is CASSEGGLFTEAFF.

This clonotype turned up a few times. The chain has TRBV27 and TRBJ2-5; D is perhaps TRBD1 or TRBD2 (5 bases each). From germline, CDR1 is MNHEY and CDR2 SMNVEV (reference sequence). Trimming cost V 6 bases and J 5 bases, with 10 bases left between them. The CDR3 has 12 amino acids. The DNA of the CDR3 is TGTGCCAGCAGAGCGAGGGGTGAGACCCAGTACTTC. This codes for CASRARGETQYF.

This clonotype showed up just a few times. V usage is TRBV2 and J usage is TRBJ1-5, with a tentative D call TRBD1 (5 bases). The ends were cut back, 4 bases at V and 9 bases at J, with 13 bases in the middle. Germline-derived CDR1 and CDR2 are SNHLY and FYNNEI. The CDR3 extends over 13 amino acids. The CDR3 DNA follows: TGTGCCAGCAGTGGGGACCCCCGGGGGCCCCAGCATTTT. Protein sequence: CASSGDPRGPQHF.

The chain carries TRBV19 and TRBJ2-3; D ambiguous. The length of the CDR3 is 12 residues. Trimming took off 2 bases at V and 5 bases at J, with 5 bases between the two ends. Germline CDR1 reads LNHDA; CDR2 reads SQIVND (reference sequence). CDR3 region: CASSIPGDTQYF. The CDR3 coding sequence is TGTGCCAGTAGTATACCGGGAGATACGCAGTATTTT.

This clonotype occurred many times. This chain's CDR3 is CSVEWTGMRETQYF. CDR3 in DNA: TGCAGCGTTGAATGGACAGGGATGCGAGAGACCCAGTACTTC. The V gene is TRBV29-1, the J gene TRBJ2-5, with 8 bases matching TRBD1. The J segment lost 4 bases and the V segment lost 2 bases, leaving 6 bases of the junction unmatched. CDR1 and CDR2 (germline): SQVTM, ANQGSEA. There are 14 residues in the CDR3.

The sample holds a few counts of this clonotype. This chain uses TRBV4-3 with TRBJ2-1; 9 bases are shared with TRBD2. Germline V CDR1 and CDR2: LGHNA, YSLEER. The J segment lost 6 bases and the V segment lost 1 base, leaving 7 bases of the junction unmatched. The CDR3 contains 16 residues. The CDR3 is CASSQAVAGGINEQFF. In DNA form, the CDR3 reads TGCGCCAGCAGCCAAGCAGTTGCGGGGGGGATCAATGAGCAGTTCTTC.

This clonotype appeared a few times. The genes are TRBV5-1 and TRBJ2-3, with TRBD1 matching over 7 bases. V lost 2 bases to trimming and J lost 4 bases; unmatched junction nucleotides: 7. The CDR3 runs 15 residues. CDR1 is SGHRS, CDR2 YFSETQ, per germline. Here the CDR3 DNA reads TGCGCCAGCAGCTTCGAGGGGGCTGGGGCAGATACGCAGTATTTT. Translating it yields CASSFEGAGADTQYF.

The V and J genes are TRBV27 and TRBJ1-5; D gene unclear. The CDR3 contains 14 residues. The V gene lost 3 bases and the J gene lost 1 base, with 7 bases spanning the gap. Germline CDR1 MNHEY, CDR2 SMNVEV (reference sequence). In DNA form, the CDR3 reads TGTGCCAGCAGTTTCTCGGGGAGCAATCAGCCCCAGCATTTT. This codes for CASSFSGSNQPQHF.

The chain links TRBV3-1 to TRBJ2-3; possible D gene TRBD2, 7 bases. Trimming left V 4 bases short and J 2 bases short, with 13 bases between. From germline, CDR1 is LGHDT and CDR2 YNNKEL (reference sequence). The CDR3 loop spans 15 amino acids. The CDR3, as DNA: TGTGCCAGCAGCCTCGGGGGGCGTATCACAGATACGCAGTATTTT. Protein sequence: CASSLGGRITDTQYF.

The chain couples TRBV20-1 to TRBJ2-7, with a possible D match to TRBD1 (5 bases). Trimming cost V 6 bases and J 4 bases, with 22 bases left between them. Germline-derived CDR1 and CDR2 are DFQATT and SNEGSKA (reference sequence). The CDR3 runs 15 residues. CDR3 bases: TGCAGTGCATCAAGCCGACAGTATACATTTTACGAGCAGTACTTC. It codes for CSASSRQYTFYEQYF.